This TCR beta chain was obtained from a study of radiation and T cells in renal cell carcinoma. Looking at the study overall: Nephrectomy followed 15 Gy stereotactic body radiation by 4 weeks. Findings and caveats of the study: Without pretreatment biopsies, baseline tumor clonotype presence was undetermined. Top tumor clonotypes rose in blood 2 weeks post-radiation, then contracted.

The J segment lost 4 bases and the V segment lost 3 bases, leaving 1 base of the junction unmatched. The CDR3 covers 14 residues. Germline V gene data show CDR1 as SGDLS and CDR2 as YYNGEE. To note about this clone: Its specificity is unknown.

Profiled with immunoSEQ multiplex PCR; TCRdb holds only in-frame clones, not every one. Of 20,000 to 25,000 clones listed, more than 75% are singletons. The time point was: baseline pretreatment blood. The sample's treatment: 15 Gy SBRT to primary tumor, nephrectomy 4 weeks later. Clear cell pathology was present in this patient's renal cell carcinoma. The receptor's source is a man in his sixties with renal cell carcinoma. Sequencing used blood, obtained from a patient whose treatment included radiotherapy and nephrectomy. The V and J genes are TRBV9 and TRBJ2-2; TRBD2 matches 9 bases. The CDR3 DNA reads as TGTGCCAGCAGCGGAGCGGGAGGCACCGGGGAGCTGTTTTTT. It codes for CASSGAGGTGELFF.